The present entry profiles one T cell receptor (beta chain) with its context. Germline values: CDR1 SQVTM, CDR2 ANQGSEA. V was trimmed by 6 bases and J by 10 bases, leaving 24 bases between them. This CDR3 has 14 amino acids. This record belongs to a study of CD8 T cells in Susac syndrome. Random hexamers were used to reverse transcribe roughly 0.45 to 1 ug of RNA. TCRdb reanalysed the immunoSEQ multiplex PCR reads using MiXCR and keeps one entry per CDR3 protein. The table includes approximately 120,000 distinct CDR3 sequences, approximately 93% detected once. J is TRBJ1-1 and V is TRBV29-1; a possible D gene is TRBD1 (6 bases). The sample taken for sequencing was CD8+ T cells from PBMCs. The receptor was derived from a human donor with multiple sclerosis. The DNA of the CDR3 is TGCAGCGTCCCCAGACCGGACAGAGCTATCGGAGCTTTCTTT. It specifies CSVPRPDRAIGAFF.